These 16 T cell receptor beta chains were sequenced from one sample in a study of cytomegalovirus exposure and HLA in healthy donors (dated by TCRdb to the late 2010s). The library was obtained by the immunoSEQ multiplex PCR assay. Sourced from immuneACCESS, this table was stored by TCRdb with only in-frame sequences that have V and J called. A share of the clones is absent; for the studies checked, an unresolved V gene accounts for under half, and the remainder has no known explanation. The sample records 120,000 or so clones, more than 95% of which are singletons. Of the sample, 1.5% to 2% falls within the top ten clones. Specimen: PBMCs. The receptors shown here come from a man aged 18 to 30 in good health and CMV-seronegative.

This chain connects TRBV27 to TRBJ1-2, with a weak D call TRBD1 (6 bases). Germline-derived CDR1 and CDR2 are MNHEY and SMNVEV (reference sequence). Trimming took off 6 bases at V and 12 bases at J, with 23 bases between the two ends. The CDR3 consists of 14 residues. CDR3 nucleotides: TGTGCCAGCAGCCGCGCACTACCAGGGGACACTAACACCTTC. It translates to CASSRALPGDTNTF.

The chain links TRBV28 to TRBJ2-1, with 10 bases fitting TRBD2. The CDR3 contains 16 residues. J gave up 8 bases and V 3 bases, and 10 bases lay outside the gene matches. In germline, CDR1 is MDHEN, CDR2 SYDVKM. The DNA of the CDR3 is TGTGCCAGCAGTTTGGCCAGCGGGAGGGCCATGGATGAGCAGTTCTTC. Amino acids: CASSLASGRAMDEQFF.

The chain combines TRBV6-1 with TRBJ2-7, with 9 positions matching TRBD1. V lost 4 bases to trimming and J lost 6 bases; unmatched junction nucleotides: 7. CDR3 size: 14 residues. Per germline, CDR1 MNHNS and CDR2 SASEGT. The CDR3 loop reads CASSASRQGGEQYF. The CDR3 DNA reads as TGTGCCAGCAGTGCATCGAGACAGGGGGGCGAGCAGTACTTC.

The chain carries TRBV27 and TRBJ2-4; 7 positions match TRBD1. The V gene end was trimmed by 5 bases and the J gene end by 6 bases; junction bases not matched to a gene: 4. CDR1 is MNHEY, CDR2 SMNVEV, per germline (reference sequence). The CDR3 extends over 13 amino acids. CDR3 nucleotide sequence: TGTGCCAGCAGTCTGACAGGGATAAACATTCAGTACTTC. Its protein is CASSLTGINIQYF.

This clone was seen only once. J is TRBJ2-3 and V is TRBV5-4; a possible D gene is TRBD2 (7 bases). This CDR3 has 15 residues. The ends were cut back, 6 bases at V and 2 bases at J, with 16 bases in the middle. From germline, CDR1 is SGHNT and CDR2 YYREEE (reference sequence). Here the CDR3 reads CASKSRGGLTDTQYF. CDR3 nucleotides: TGTGCCAGCAAATCTAGGGGGGGCCTCACAGATACGCAGTATTTT.

The chain is built from TRBV11-3 and TRBJ2-3; D not certain. The germline V gene encodes CDR1 SGHNT and CDR2 YENEEA. CDR3 length: 14 amino acids. V was cut by 0 bases and J by 5 bases, with 9 bases left in between. CDR3 residues: CASSLDTAKDTQYF. Here the CDR3 DNA reads TGTGCCAGCAGCTTAGACACAGCCAAAGATACGCAGTATTTT.

V gene TRBV15 combines with J gene TRBJ1-4; D gene unclear. This CDR3 comprises 15 residues. Germline-derived CDR1 and CDR2 are LNHNV and YYDKDF (reference sequence). Trimming took off 3 bases at V and 0 bases at J, with 8 bases between the two ends. DNA of the CDR3: TGTGCCACCAGCAGGGCAGGTGCAACTAATGAAAAACTGTTTTTT. Its translation: CATSRAGATNEKLFF.

DNA for the CDR3: TGTGCCAGCAGCCCTTCAGGGACAGGGGGTTACAATGAGCAGTTCTTC. This encodes CASSPSGTGGYNEQFF. This chain joins TRBV9 and TRBJ2-1, with 11 positions matching TRBD1. J was trimmed by 4 bases and V by 4 bases; bases with no gene match: 7. This CDR3 comprises 16 residues. CDR1 SGDLS and CDR2 YYNGEE come from the germline V gene.

In its sample, this clone was seen once. V usage is TRBV19 and J usage is TRBJ2-2; 8 nucleotides align to TRBD1. Germline CDR1 LNHDA, CDR2 SQIVND (reference sequence). J gave up 7 bases and V 10 bases, and 11 bases lay outside the gene matches. The CDR3 covers 14 residues. CDR3 protein: CATRRTGRSGELFF. The CDR3 region has the DNA TGTGCCACCAGAAGGACAGGGAGGAGCGGGGAGCTGTTTTTT.

The chain is built from TRBV5-1 and TRBJ2-2, with D tentatively TRBD1 (6 bases). V lost 7 bases and J lost 2, with 15 bases in between. Germline CDR1 and CDR2: SGHRS and YFSETQ. The CDR3 length is 15 residues. This chain's CDR3 is CASEDLGGNTGELFF. Written as DNA, the CDR3 is TGCGCCAGCGAGGATCTTGGGGGCAACACCGGGGAGCTGTTTTTT.

The chain couples TRBV7-7 to TRBJ2-5; D unclear. Germline CDR1 is SSHAT and CDR2 is FNYEAQ (reference sequence). The CDR3 is 15 residues long. Trimming removed 1 base from V and 4 bases from J, with 13 bases in between. The CDR3 protein is CASSLVPRSAETQYF. CDR3 bases: TGTGCCAGCAGCTTAGTCCCTAGGAGCGCAGAGACCCAGTACTTC.

Comment on this clone: Within the sample, other DNA sequences also encode this same CDR3. The V call is TRBV6-5, the J call TRBJ2-7, with D perhaps matching TRBD2 (7 bases). The germline V and J ends were trimmed by 5 bases and 6 bases, with 14 bases remaining between them. This CDR3 contains 13 residues. CDR1 MNHEY and CDR2 SVGAGI come from the germline V gene. CDR3 loop: CASSPRGGAEQYF. CDR3 nucleotide sequence: TGTGCCAGCAGTCCCCGAGGGGGGGCCGAGCAGTACTTC.

The genes are TRBV9 and TRBJ2-7, with 8 nucleotides matching TRBD2. CDR1 and CDR2 from the germline V gene are SGDLS and YYNGEE. The V and J ends lost 4 bases and 1 base, in that order; junction bases with no gene match: 10. The CDR3 consists of 16 residues. DNA for the CDR3: TGTGCCAGCAGCACCGCAAGAGTAGCGGGGTCCTACGAGCAGTACTTC. Protein: CASSTARVAGSYEQYF.

This chain connects TRBV19 to TRBJ2-1; 7 bases fit TRBD2. CDR1 and CDR2 (germline): LNHDA, SQIVND (reference sequence). Losses at the gene ends were 4 bases for V and 5 bases for J; bases not matched to a gene: 20. The CDR3 contains 19 residues. In DNA, the CDR3 is TGTGCCAGTAGTACCCCATTTCCGGCTAGCGGCTTGATGCACAATGAGCAGTTCTTC. This encodes CASSTPFPASGLMHNEQFF.

The V gene is TRBV13, the J gene TRBJ1-2, with TRBD1 matching 9 bases. The V gene's germline CDR1 is PRHDT and CDR2 FYEKMQ (reference sequence). The trim removed 5 bases at V and 9 bases at J, leaving 7 bases unmatched. CDR3 length: 13 residues. The CDR3 protein is CASSPTGTGSYTF. The CDR3 nucleotides read TGTGCCAGCAGCCCTACCGGGACAGGGAGCTACACCTTC.

The chain uses TRBV10-3 and TRBJ2-5, with TRBD2 matching 12 bases. V was pared by 1 base and J by 0 bases, with 9 bases of the junction left unmatched. The CDR3 has 19 residues. Germline V gene sequence: CDR1 ENHRY, CDR2 SYGVKD. In DNA, the CDR3 is TGTGCCATCAGTGAGTGGTCTAGCGGGAGGGCGCTCAACCAAGAGACCCAGTACTTC. It encodes CAISEWSSGRALNQETQYF.